The rows below give T cell receptor beta chains drawn from one sample of a study of cytomegalovirus exposure and HLA in healthy donors. The assay was immunoSEQ multiplex PCR, and TCRdb's table has in-frame clones only and misses some. The sample has around 45,000 clones, roughly half seen once. Sequenced: PBMCs. These receptors originate from a man between 60 and 70 years old in good health and CMV-seronegative. Both conserved end residues are part of each CDR3. The D gene is left open where the match is weak. Clone size is shown for a subset of rows, as once, few, many or a class of expanded clone.

CDR3 protein: CAWIRGFAEAFF
CDR3 DNA: TGTGCCTGGATAAGGGGATTCGCTGAAGCTTTCTTT
J gene: TRBJ1-1
clone size: -
D gene: -
V gene: TRBV30

CDR3 protein: CASSSGQSTTIYF
CDR3 DNA: TGTGCCAGCAGCAGTGGACAGTCCACCACCATATATTTT
J gene: TRBJ1-3
clone size: -
D gene: -
V gene: TRBV6-1

CDR3 protein: CASSEAADYSNQPQHF
CDR3 DNA: TGTGCCAGCAGTGAAGCGGCGGATTATAGCAATCAGCCCCAGCATTTT
J gene: TRBJ1-5
clone size: -
D gene: -
V gene: TRBV6-1

CDR3 protein: CASPRRETSGGDYNEQFF
CDR3 DNA: TGTGCCTCCCCCCGGCGCGAGACTAGCGGGGGCGACTACAATGAGCAGTTCTTC
J gene: TRBJ2-1
clone size: few
D gene: TRBD2
V gene: TRBV30

CDR3 protein: CSLGTSGRGGYNEQFF
CDR3 DNA: TGCAGCTTAGGGACTAGCGGGAGAGGCGGGTACAATGAGCAGTTCTTC
J gene: TRBJ2-1
clone size: -
D gene: TRBD2
V gene: TRBV29-1

CDR3 protein: CASSDGTSGSDEQFF
CDR3 DNA: TGTGCCAGCAGTGACGGGACTAGCGGGAGCGATGAGCAGTTCTTC
J gene: TRBJ2-1
clone size: -
D gene: TRBD2
V gene: TRBV6-4

CDR3 protein: CASSLAGGRNTGELFF
CDR3 DNA: TGCGCCAGCAGCCTCGCGGGAGGGAGGAACACCGGGGAGCTGTTTTTT
J gene: TRBJ2-2
clone size: -
D gene: TRBD2
V gene: TRBV4-1

CDR3 protein: CASSPQALNQPQHF
CDR3 DNA: TGTGCCAGCAGCCCCCAGGCGCTCAATCAGCCCCAGCATTTT
J gene: TRBJ1-5
clone size: many
D gene: -
V gene: TRBV27

CDR3 protein: CASSIRSGSFEQYF
CDR3 DNA: TGTGCCAGTAGTATCAGAAGCGGGAGCTTCGAGCAGTACTTC
J gene: TRBJ2-7
clone size: -
D gene: TRBD2
V gene: TRBV19

CDR3 protein: CASSPGDRMFEETQYF
CDR3 DNA: TGTGCCAGCAGCCCTGGGGACAGGATGTTTGAAGAGACCCAGTACTTC
J gene: TRBJ2-5
clone size: few
D gene: TRBD1
V gene: TRBV7-2

CDR3 protein: CASSSPSGTGREQYF
CDR3 DNA: TGTGCCAGCAGTTCCCCTTCCGGGACAGGTCGGGAGCAGTACTTC
J gene: TRBJ2-7
clone size: -
D gene: TRBD1
V gene: TRBV28

CDR3 protein: CASSLRLAGSTDTQYF
CDR3 DNA: TGTGCCAGCAGCCTCCGACTAGCGGGAAGCACAGATACGCAGTATTTT
J gene: TRBJ2-3
clone size: -
D gene: TRBD2
V gene: TRBV7-6

CDR3 protein: CASSRGTLGENEQFF
CDR3 DNA: TGTGCCAGCAGCCGAGGGACTTTGGGTGAGAATGAGCAGTTCTTC
J gene: TRBJ2-1
clone size: -
D gene: -
V gene: TRBV5-8

CDR3 protein: CASSFNTQETQYF
CDR3 DNA: TGCGCCAGCAGCTTCAACACCCAAGAGACCCAGTACTTC
J gene: TRBJ2-5
clone size: -
D gene: -
V gene: TRBV5-1

CDR3 protein: CASSAAGTKNIQYF
CDR3 DNA: TGTGCCAGCAGCGCCGCCGGGACAAAAAACATTCAGTACTTC
J gene: TRBJ2-4
clone size: once
D gene: -
V gene: TRBV6-5

CDR3 protein: CASSPLDYYGYTF
CDR3 DNA: TGTGCCAGCAGTCCCCTGGACTATTATGGCTACACCTTC
J gene: TRBJ1-2
clone size: -
D gene: -
V gene: TRBV28

CDR3 protein: CASSLGNSGRSSGANVLTF
CDR3 DNA: TGTGCCAGCAGCTTAGGGAACAGCGGGAGGAGCTCTGGGGCCAACGTCCTGACTTTC
J gene: TRBJ2-6
clone size: -
D gene: TRBD2
V gene: TRBV7-2

CDR3 protein: CAWSASPSHSGNTIYF
CDR3 DNA: TGTGCCTGGAGTGCCTCGCCCTCACACTCTGGAAACACCATATATTTT
J gene: TRBJ1-3
clone size: -
D gene: -
V gene: TRBV30

CDR3 protein: CASSEAPGGGQPQHF
CDR3 DNA: TGTGCCAGCAGCGAAGCCCCAGGGGGCGGTCAGCCCCAGCATTTT
J gene: TRBJ1-5
clone size: few
D gene: TRBD1
V gene: TRBV2

CDR3 protein: CASSLDRVGEAFF
CDR3 DNA: TGTGCCAGCAGCTTAGACCGGGTCGGTGAAGCTTTCTTT
J gene: TRBJ1-1
clone size: -
D gene: -
V gene: TRBV7-2

CDR3 protein: CATRDRGAQGYTF
CDR3 DNA: TGTGCCACCCGGGACCGGGGGGCGCAGGGCTACACCTTC
J gene: TRBJ1-2
clone size: few
D gene: -
V gene: TRBV28

CDR3 protein: CASSDSGSVPYNEQFF
CDR3 DNA: TGTGCCAGCAGTGACTCGGGTAGCGTCCCCTACAATGAGCAGTTCTTC
J gene: TRBJ2-1
clone size: few
D gene: -
V gene: TRBV6-4

CDR3 protein: CASSPNGRENTEAFF
CDR3 DNA: TGTGCCAGCAGCCCGAACGGCAGGGAGAACACTGAAGCTTTCTTT
J gene: TRBJ1-1
clone size: -
D gene: -
V gene: TRBV11-3

CDR3 protein: CASSLRQGAYGYTF
CDR3 DNA: TGTGCCAGCAGTTTAAGACAGGGGGCCTATGGCTACACCTTC
J gene: TRBJ1-2
clone size: few
D gene: TRBD1
V gene: TRBV27

CDR3 protein: CSVQKQGGGTEAFF
CDR3 DNA: TGCAGCGTCCAGAAACAGGGTGGGGGCACTGAAGCTTTCTTT
J gene: TRBJ1-1
clone size: -
D gene: -
V gene: TRBV29-1

CDR3 protein: CASSFTGVNTEAFF
CDR3 DNA: TGTGCCAGCAGCTTTACAGGGGTGAACACTGAAGCTTTCTTT
J gene: TRBJ1-1
clone size: -
D gene: TRBD1
V gene: TRBV7-9

CDR3 protein: CASTPGQALSGANVLTF
CDR3 DNA: TGTGCCAGCACCCCGGGACAGGCCCTCTCTGGGGCCAACGTCCTGACTTTC
J gene: TRBJ2-6
clone size: once
D gene: TRBD1
V gene: TRBV7-2

CDR3 protein: CASSLSVRLAGPYEQYF
CDR3 DNA: TGTGCCAGCAGTTTATCTGTCCGGCTAGCGGGACCTTACGAGCAGTACTTC
J gene: TRBJ2-7
clone size: -
D gene: TRBD2
V gene: TRBV28

CDR3 protein: CASSPGGVTNEKLFF
CDR3 DNA: TGTGCCAGCAGTCCCGGGGGAGTCACTAATGAAAAACTGTTTTTT
J gene: TRBJ1-4
clone size: few
D gene: -
V gene: TRBV28